The entry that follows covers one T cell receptor (beta chain) sequence. Its cognate antigen has yet to be identified. No per-base quality is available; no much larger clone lies one base away. This record comes from a study of CD8+ T cells in alopecia areata (dated by TCRdb to 2016 to 2019). The study in broad terms: Treated patients were enrolled in an open-label pilot trial of oral tofacitinib, 5 to 10 mg twice daily, for moderate-to-severe alopecia areata. Scalp clonality was compared among normal scalp (n=4), patchy alopecia areata scalp (n=8), and alopecia totalis/universalis scalp (n=8). Patients stayed on tofacitinib for 6 to 18 months and then had 6 months of follow-up off drug so that delayed response and recurrence could be assessed. TCRbeta CDR3 regions were amplified by immunoSEQ multiplex PCR using 35 Vbeta forward and 13 Jbeta reverse primers. In both human patients and the C3H/HeJ mouse model, the study applied high-throughput TCRbeta sequencing to look at T cell clonal expansion in alopecia areata. Scalp tissue and sorted CD4+ and CD8+ peripheral blood T cells from patchy and totalis/universalis alopecia areata patients and from healthy controls were covered by human TCRbeta sequencing. Tofacitinib-treated patients had biopsies at baseline and at 4 and 24 weeks of treatment, with a later scalp biopsy in several patients. The RNA source kit depended on sample type: the PAXgene miRNA kit for fixed scalp, the miRNeasy kit for PBMCs, and the RNeasy kit for mouse skin.

The library relied on the immunoSEQ multiplex PCR assay. To provide template for TCR sequencing, every sample had RNA extracted and reverse transcribed into cDNA. SuperScript III was used for first-strand cDNA synthesis, primed with a 2:1 mix of oligo-dT and random hexamers. A synthetic immune receptor repertoire was used to gauge amplification bias, and whatever bias remained was removed computationally. The authors' analysis ran thus. Raw reads were preprocessed to remove errors, and CDR3 was defined by IMGT conventions from the conserved cysteine to phenylalanine. To get clonality, Shannon entropy was normalized by log2 of the number of productive unique TCRs and the result was subtracted from 1. CD4 or CD8 identity of scalp clones was inferred by cross-referencing scalp TCRbeta sequences with sorted blood CD4 and CD8 repertoires. The table comes from immuneACCESS by way of TCRdb, which keeps in-frame sequences with V and J called. Part of the clones is missing from these tables; in studies checked, under half for an unresolved V gene and the rest for unknown reasons. V and J calls and clone size follow that table, whereas D and trimming were derived from the DNA. The sample records about 180,000 clones, around 50% of which are singletons. The top ten clones comprise roughly 15% of the sample.

The research as a whole found: Resident alphabeta T cells in normal human skin are also sequenced, complicating scalp TCR repertoire analysis, unlike mouse skin dominated by gammadelta T cells. TCR sequences shared between patients were less clear than in mice, possibly partly because of HLA diversity in the patient population. Higher clonality and more expanded CD8+ clones were observed in lesional scalp than in normal scalp, particularly in alopecia totalis/universalis, a finding suggestive of antigenic drive.

The label giving this sample's time point can be read as: baseline before oral tofacitinib. Lesional scalp punch biopsies and peripheral blood were obtained from alopecia areata patients. PBMCs were separated by density centrifugation and stained for CD3, CD4 and CD8, after which CD4+ and CD8+ T cells were sorted on a FACSAria. The CDR3 has 14 amino acids, counting the end cysteine and phenylalanine. Only the CDR3 portion is preserved as DNA: 42 bases, with reading frame beginning at the first base. For this chain, trimming is 8 bases at the V end and 8 bases at the J end, and the number of junction bases without a gene match is 9.

The clonotype was recovered from a human donor with alopecia areata. Rearrangement joined TRBV23-1 to TRBJ1-4, with 9 middle bases fitting TRBD1. TRBV23-1 is an ORF; its function is uncertain. The source material was CD4+ T cells sorted from blood, sampled at week 0. The CDR3 amino acid sequence is: CASRTGTGHEKLFF. The DNA sequence reads TGCGCCAGCCGTACCGGGACAGGGCACGAAAAACTGTTTTTT.